The source of this T cell receptor (beta chain) is a study of control samples from healthy donors and cancer patients. The method was immunoSEQ multiplex PCR; TCRdb's version includes in-frame clones alone and lacks a portion of them. The sample shows approximately 120,000 clones, about nine tenths of them seen only once. The CDR3 length is 15 residues. Germline assignment: CDR1 SNHLY and CDR2 FYNNEI. V dropped 1 base and J dropped 1 base, with 8 bases sitting between them. This TCR derives from a human donor in good health. The donor label of this sample is uncertain. Material for sequencing was blood. The chain couples TRBV2 to TRBJ2-1; no reliable D call. The CDR3 here is CASSEGRGSYNEQFF. CDR3 nucleotide sequence: TGTGCCAGCAGTGAAGGTCGTGGTTCCTACAATGAGCAGTTCTTC.